The clone carrying this T cell receptor beta chain was counted between two and nine times. The record originates from a study of CD8+ T cells in alopecia areata. The germline CDR1 and CDR2 sequences are MNHNS and SASEGT. This CDR3 spans 14 amino acids. Trimming took 5 bases from V and 8 from J, leaving 13 bases between them. Treatment indicated: oral pan-JAK inhibitor, 5-10 mg twice daily. RNA was isolated and reverse transcribed to cDNA, the sequencing template. Profiled with immunoSEQ multiplex PCR; TCRdb holds only in-frame clones, not every one. The table includes fewer than 200,000 clones, 60% to 75% detected once.

The gene calls are TRBV6-1 and TRBJ1-6; tentatively, D is TRBD1 (5 bases). Sequences were derived from CD4+ T cells sorted from blood, sampled at week 24, from a patient treated with tofacitinib. The sequence derives from a human donor with alopecia areata. CDR3 bases: TGTGCCAGCAGTCCCGGGACGCCATATTCACCCCTCCACTTT. This encodes CASSPGTPYSPLHF.